The 2 T cell receptor beta chains given below trace back to one sample, sequenced in a study of blood T cells in healthy people across ages. For the second PCR, which ran for roughly 6 to 11 cycles, a sample-barcoded 5' primer and a J-beta primer mix were used. TCRdb re-called the 5' RACE reads through MiXCR, storing one row per CDR3 protein. The sample includes about a million distinct CDR3 sequences, roughly 51% of them seen just once. Input material: blood. All receptors come from a woman in her fifties or sixties in good health.

The chain joins TRBV5-1 to TRBJ2-7; 8 nucleotides agree with TRBD1. This CDR3 has 12 residues. The germline V gene has CDR1 SGHRS and CDR2 YFSETQ. J lost 9 bases, V lost 4 bases, and 6 bases had no gene match. Here the CDR3 DNA reads TGCGCCAGCAGCACCGGACAGGGATCGCAGTACTTC. Its translation: CASSTGQGSQYF.

The V call is TRBV29-1, the J call TRBJ2-3; TRBD2 matches 7 bases. Unmatched junction bases numbered 9, after V lost 3 bases and J lost 3 bases. This CDR3 is built from 15 residues. Germline-derived CDR1 and CDR2 are SQVTM and ANQGSEA. CDR3 amino acids: CSVEGGVGKTDTQYF. In nucleotides, the CDR3 is TGCAGCGTTGAGGGGGGGGTAGGTAAGACAGATACGCAGTATTTT.